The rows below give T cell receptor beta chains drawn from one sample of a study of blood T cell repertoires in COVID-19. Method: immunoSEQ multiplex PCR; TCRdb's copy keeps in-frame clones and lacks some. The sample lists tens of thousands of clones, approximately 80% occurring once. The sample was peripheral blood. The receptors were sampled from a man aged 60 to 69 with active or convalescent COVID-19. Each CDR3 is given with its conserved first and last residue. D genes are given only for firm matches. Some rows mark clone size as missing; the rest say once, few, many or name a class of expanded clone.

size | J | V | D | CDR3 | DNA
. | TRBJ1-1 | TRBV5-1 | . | CASSGRDGSLNTEAFF | TGCGCCAGCAGCGGGCGGGACGGATCATTGAACACTGAAGCTTTCTTT
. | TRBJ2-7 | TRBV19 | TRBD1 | CASSPRTGTYEQYF | TGTGCCAGTAGTCCCCGGACAGGAACCTACGAGCAGTACTTC
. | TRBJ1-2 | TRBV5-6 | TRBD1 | CASSPGTGAYGYTF | TGTGCCAGCAGCCCCGGGACAGGGGCTTATGGCTACACCTTC
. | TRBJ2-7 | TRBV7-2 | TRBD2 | CASSLSLAGGTYEQYF | TGTGCCAGCAGCCTCTCCCTAGCGGGGGGCACCTACGAGCAGTACTTC
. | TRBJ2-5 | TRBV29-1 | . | CSVEGVWTDPYQETQYF | TGCAGCGTTGAAGGCGTGTGGACAGACCCGTACCAAGAGACCCAGTACTTC
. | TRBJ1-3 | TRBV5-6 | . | CASSFGGPVGNTIYF | TGTGCCAGCAGCTTCGGGGGGCCGGTAGGAAACACCATATATTTT
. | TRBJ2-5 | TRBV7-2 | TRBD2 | CASSLVLAGGPGETQYF | TGTGCCAGCAGCTTAGTTCTAGCGGGGGGGCCGGGGGAGACCCAGTACTTC
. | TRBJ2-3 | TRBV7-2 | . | CASSFVRGDTQYF | TGTGCCAGCAGCTTTGTCAGGGGTGATACGCAGTATTTT
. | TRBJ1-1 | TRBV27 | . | CASSYNRVTEAFF | TGTGCCAGCAGTTATAACAGGGTTACTGAAGCTTTCTTT
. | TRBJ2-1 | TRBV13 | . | CASSLRNEQFF | TGTGCCAGCAGCTTGAGAAATGAGCAGTTCTTC
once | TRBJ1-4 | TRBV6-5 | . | CASRVQLGGEKLFF | TGTGCCAGCAGAGTACAGCTAGGCGGGGAAAAACTGTTTTTT
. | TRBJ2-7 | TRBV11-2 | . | CASSYATGIGAYYEQYF | TGTGCCAGCAGCTATGCGACAGGCATAGGTGCATACTACGAGCAGTACTTC
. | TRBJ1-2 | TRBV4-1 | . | CASSQRGGRRANYGYTF | TGCGCCAGCAGCCAGAGGGGGGGGCGAAGAGCTAACTATGGCTACACCTTC
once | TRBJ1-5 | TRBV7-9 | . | CASSLGGQGNQPQHF | TGTGCCAGCAGCTTAGGGGGGCAGGGAAATCAGCCCCAGCATTTT
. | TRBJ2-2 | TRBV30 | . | CAWRQVGNTGELFF | TGTGCCTGGCGACAGGTGGGGAACACCGGGGAGCTGTTTTTT
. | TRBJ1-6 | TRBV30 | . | CAWSLKRGGVRTTLNSPLHF | TGTGCCTGGAGTCTCAAACGAGGGGGTGTGAGGACCACCTTAAATTCACCCCTCCACTTT
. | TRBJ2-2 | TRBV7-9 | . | CASSFYPTGELFF | TGTGCCAGCAGCTTCTATCCAACCGGGGAGCTGTTTTTT
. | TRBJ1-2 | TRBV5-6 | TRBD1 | CASSGTGANGYTF | TGTGCCAGCAGCGGGACAGGGGCCAATGGCTACACCTTC
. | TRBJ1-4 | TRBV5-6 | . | CASSLVGAGEKLFF | TGTGCCAGCAGCTTGGTCGGTGCAGGCGAAAAACTGTTTTTT
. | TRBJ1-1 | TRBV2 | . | CASSAGGYEAFF | TGTGCCAGCAGTGCCGGGGGATACGAAGCTTTCTTT
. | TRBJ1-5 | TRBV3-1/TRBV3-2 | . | CASSQDLAGKINQPQHF | TGTGCCAGCAGCCAAGACTTGGCAGGGAAGATCAATCAGCCCCAGCATTTT
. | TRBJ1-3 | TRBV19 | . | CASSIGASSSGNTIYF | TGTGCCAGTAGTATTGGGGCGTCGAGCTCTGGAAACACCATATATTTT
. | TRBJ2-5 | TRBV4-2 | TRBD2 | CASSQDLAGVKTQYF | TGTGCCAGCAGCCAAGATCTAGCGGGGGTAAAGACCCAGTACTTC
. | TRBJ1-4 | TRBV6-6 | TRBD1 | CASSYPGTVNEKLFF | TGTGCCAGCAGTTACCCCGGGACAGTTAATGAAAAACTGTTTTTT
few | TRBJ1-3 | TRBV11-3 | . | CASSFGFGNTIYF | TGTGCCAGCAGCTTCGGGTTTGGAAACACCATATATTTT
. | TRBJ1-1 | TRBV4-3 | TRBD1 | CASSIDRGDEAFF | TGCGCCAGCAGCATCGACAGGGGGGACGAAGCTTTCTTT
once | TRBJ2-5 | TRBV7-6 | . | CASSGGNQETQYF | TGTGCCAGCTCCGGGGGAAACCAAGAGACCCAGTACTTC
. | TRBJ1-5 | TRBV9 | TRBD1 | CASGDSYQPQHF | TGTGCCAGCGGGGACAGCTATCAGCCCCAGCATTTT
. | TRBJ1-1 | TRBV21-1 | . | CASSKDLGGPRTEAFF | TGTGCCAGCAGCAAAGATCTAGGGGGACCCCGCACTGAAGCTTTCTTT